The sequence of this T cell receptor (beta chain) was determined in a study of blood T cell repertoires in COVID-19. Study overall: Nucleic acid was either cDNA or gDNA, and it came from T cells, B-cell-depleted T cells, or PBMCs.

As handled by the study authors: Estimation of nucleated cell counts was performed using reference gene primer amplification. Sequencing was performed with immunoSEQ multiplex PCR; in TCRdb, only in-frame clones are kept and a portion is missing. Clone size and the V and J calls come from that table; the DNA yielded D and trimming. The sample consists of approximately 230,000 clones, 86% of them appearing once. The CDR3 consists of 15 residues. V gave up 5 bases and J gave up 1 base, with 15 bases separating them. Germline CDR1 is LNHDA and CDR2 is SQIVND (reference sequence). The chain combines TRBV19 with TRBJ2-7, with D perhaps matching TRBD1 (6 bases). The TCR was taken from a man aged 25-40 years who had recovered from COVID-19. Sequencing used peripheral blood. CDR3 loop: CASSVTGPPSYEQYF. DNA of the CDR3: TGTGCCAGTAGTGTAACAGGGCCCCCTTCCTACGAGCAGTACTTC.